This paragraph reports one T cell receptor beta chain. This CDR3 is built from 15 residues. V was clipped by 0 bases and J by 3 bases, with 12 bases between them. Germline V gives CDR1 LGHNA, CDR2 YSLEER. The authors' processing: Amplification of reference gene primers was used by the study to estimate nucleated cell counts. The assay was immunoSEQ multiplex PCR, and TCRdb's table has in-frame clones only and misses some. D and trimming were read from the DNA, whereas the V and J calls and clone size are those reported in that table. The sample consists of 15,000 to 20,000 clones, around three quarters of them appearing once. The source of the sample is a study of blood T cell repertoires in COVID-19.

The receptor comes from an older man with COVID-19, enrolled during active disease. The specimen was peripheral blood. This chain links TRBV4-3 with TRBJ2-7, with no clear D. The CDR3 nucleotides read TGCGCCAGCAGCCAAGACCCGATGGGCTACTACGAGCAGTACTTC. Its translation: CASSQDPMGYYEQYF.